This T cell receptor (beta chain) was profiled in a study of T cells in localized non-small cell lung cancer. Findings of the study overall: Blood T cell density predicted longer survival; adjacent-lung clonality, shorter. Maximal T cell clonality occurred in uninvolved adjacent lung, with tumor ranking below it. Adjacent lung was found to contain a median about 55 of the top 100 tumor clones. Tumor samples were not multi-region, leaving intratumor heterogeneity unexcluded.

Profiled with immunoSEQ multiplex PCR; TCRdb holds only in-frame clones, not every one. The sample holds under 5,000 clones; approximately 30% are singletons and the top ten take around 9.3%. In regard to this clone: What it binds is not known.

Per germline, CDR1 SGHNT and CDR2 YENEEA. The V end was cut by 3 bases, the J end by 0 bases, with 9 bases between. The CDR3 covers 16 residues. The material was lung tumor tissue, obtained before any cancer treatment. The clonotype comes from a woman aged 40-70 years with stage II squamous cell lung carcinoma. The chain recombines TRBV11-3 with TRBJ1-6, with no clear D. CDR3 region: CASSLRSLSYNSPLHF. The CDR3 coding sequence is TGTGCCAGCAGCTTGCGGAGCCTCTCCTATAATTCACCCCTCCACTTT.